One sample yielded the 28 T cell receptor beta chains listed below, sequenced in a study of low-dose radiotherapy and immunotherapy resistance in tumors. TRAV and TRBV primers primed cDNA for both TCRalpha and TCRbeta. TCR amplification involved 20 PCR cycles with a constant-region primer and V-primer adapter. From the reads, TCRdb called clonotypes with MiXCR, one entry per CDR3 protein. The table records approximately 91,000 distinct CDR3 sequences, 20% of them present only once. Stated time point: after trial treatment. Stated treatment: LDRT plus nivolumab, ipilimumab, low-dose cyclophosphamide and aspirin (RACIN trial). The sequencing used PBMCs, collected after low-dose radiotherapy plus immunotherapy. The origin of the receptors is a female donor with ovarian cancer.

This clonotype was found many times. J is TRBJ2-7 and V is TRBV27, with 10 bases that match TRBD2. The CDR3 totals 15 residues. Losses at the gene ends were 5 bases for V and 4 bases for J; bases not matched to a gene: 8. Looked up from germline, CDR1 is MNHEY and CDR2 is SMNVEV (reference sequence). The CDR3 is CASSRGGLADYEQYF. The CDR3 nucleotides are TGTGCCAGCAGTCGCGGCGGACTAGCGGATTACGAGCAGTACTTC.

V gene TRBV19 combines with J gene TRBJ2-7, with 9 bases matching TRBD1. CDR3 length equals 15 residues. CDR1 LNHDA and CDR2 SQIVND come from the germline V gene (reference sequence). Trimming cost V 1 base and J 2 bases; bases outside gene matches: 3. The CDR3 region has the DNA TGTGCCAGTAGTATAGGCGGACAGGGGACCTACGAGCAGTACTTC. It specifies CASSIGGQGTYEQYF.

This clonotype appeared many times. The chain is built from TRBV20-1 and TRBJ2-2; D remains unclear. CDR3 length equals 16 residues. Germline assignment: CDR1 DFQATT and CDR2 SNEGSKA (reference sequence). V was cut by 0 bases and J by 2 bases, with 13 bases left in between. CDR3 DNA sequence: TGCAGTGCTAGAGATTTTAGGAAAGTAAACACCGGGGAGCTGTTTTTT. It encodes CSARDFRKVNTGELFF.

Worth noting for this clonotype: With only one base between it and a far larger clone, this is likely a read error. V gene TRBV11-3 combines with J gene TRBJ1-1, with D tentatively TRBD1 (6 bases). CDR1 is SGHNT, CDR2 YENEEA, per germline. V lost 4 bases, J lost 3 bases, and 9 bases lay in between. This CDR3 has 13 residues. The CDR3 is CASSSPGDTEAFF. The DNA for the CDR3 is TGTGCCAGCAGCTCCCCAGGGGACACTGAAGCTTTCTTT.

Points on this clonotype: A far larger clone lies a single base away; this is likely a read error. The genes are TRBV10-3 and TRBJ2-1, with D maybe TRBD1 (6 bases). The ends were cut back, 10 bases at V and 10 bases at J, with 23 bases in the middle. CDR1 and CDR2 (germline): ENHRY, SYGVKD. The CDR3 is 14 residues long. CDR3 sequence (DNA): TGTGCCACTCTGGCCAAGCAGGGGCCCTACGAGCAGTTCTTC. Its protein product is CATLAKQGPYEQFF.

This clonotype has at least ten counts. The CDR3 DNA sequence: TGCAGTTCGACAGGGGGGGCTAATGAAAAACTGTTTTTT. It is translated as CSSTGGANEKLFF. The rearrangement uses TRBV20-1 and TRBJ1-4; 9 positions agree with TRBD1. The CDR3 is 13 amino acids. With 8 bases clipped from V and 3 bases from J, the junction kept 4 bases outside the gene matches. The germline V gene has CDR1 DFQATT and CDR2 SNEGSKA (reference sequence).

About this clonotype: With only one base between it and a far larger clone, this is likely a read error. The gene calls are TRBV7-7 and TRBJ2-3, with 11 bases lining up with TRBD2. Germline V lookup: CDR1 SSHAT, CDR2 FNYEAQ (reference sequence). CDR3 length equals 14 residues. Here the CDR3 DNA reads TGTGCCAGCAGTTTAGCGGGAGGGCCATATACGCAGTATTTT. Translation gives CASSLAGGPYTQYF.

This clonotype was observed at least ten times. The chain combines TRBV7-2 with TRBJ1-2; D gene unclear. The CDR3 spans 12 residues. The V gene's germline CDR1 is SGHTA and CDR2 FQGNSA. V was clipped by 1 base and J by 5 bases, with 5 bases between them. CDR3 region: CASSLVEYGYTF. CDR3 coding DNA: TGTGCCAGCAGCTTAGTGGAGTATGGCTACACCTTC.

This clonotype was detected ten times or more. This CDR3 is CASSAFTGELFF. For the CDR3, the DNA is TGTGCCAGCAGTGCCTTCACCGGGGAGCTGTTTTTT. The chain uses TRBV6-2 or TRBV6-3 and TRBJ2-2; no reliable D call. This CDR3 contains 12 residues. The germline V and J ends were trimmed by 5 bases and 4 bases, with 5 bases remaining between them. The germline V gene encodes CDR1 MNHEY and CDR2 SVGEGT.

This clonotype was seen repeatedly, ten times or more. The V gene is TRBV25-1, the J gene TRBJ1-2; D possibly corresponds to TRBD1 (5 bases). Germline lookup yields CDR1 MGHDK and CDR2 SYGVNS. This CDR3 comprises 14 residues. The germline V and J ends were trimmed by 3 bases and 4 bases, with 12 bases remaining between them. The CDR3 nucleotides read TGTGCCAGCAGTGATCAGGGAGGAGTCTATGGCTACACCTTC. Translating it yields CASSDQGGVYGYTF.

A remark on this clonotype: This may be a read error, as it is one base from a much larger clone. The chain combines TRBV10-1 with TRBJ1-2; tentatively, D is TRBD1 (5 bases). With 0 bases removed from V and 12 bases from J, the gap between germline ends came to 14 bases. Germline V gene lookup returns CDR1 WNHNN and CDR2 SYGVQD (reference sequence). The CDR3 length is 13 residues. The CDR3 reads CASSESGASGHTF. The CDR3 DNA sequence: TGCGCCAGCAGTGAGTCCGGGGCAAGCGGCCACACCTTC.

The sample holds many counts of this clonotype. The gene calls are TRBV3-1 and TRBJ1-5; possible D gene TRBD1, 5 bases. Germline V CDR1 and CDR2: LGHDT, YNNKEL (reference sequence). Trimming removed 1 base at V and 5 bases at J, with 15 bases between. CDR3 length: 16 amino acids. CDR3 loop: CASSQVGVGSDQPQHF. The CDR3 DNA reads TGTGCCAGCAGCCAAGTGGGGGTCGGCTCCGATCAGCCCCAGCATTTT.

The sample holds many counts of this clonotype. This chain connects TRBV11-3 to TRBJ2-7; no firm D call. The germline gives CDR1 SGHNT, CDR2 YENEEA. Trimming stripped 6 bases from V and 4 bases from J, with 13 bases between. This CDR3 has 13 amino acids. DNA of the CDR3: TGTGCCAGCAGTGGGCGTCGCCTTTACGAGCAGTACTTC. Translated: CASSGRRLYEQYF.

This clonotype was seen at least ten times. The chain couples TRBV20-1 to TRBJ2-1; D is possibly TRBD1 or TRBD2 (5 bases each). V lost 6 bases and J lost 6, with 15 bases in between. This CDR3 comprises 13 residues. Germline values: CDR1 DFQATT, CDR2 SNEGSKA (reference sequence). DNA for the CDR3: TGCAGTGCGGCTCTCGGGGCCAGCAATGAGCAGTTCTTC. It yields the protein CSAALGASNEQFF.

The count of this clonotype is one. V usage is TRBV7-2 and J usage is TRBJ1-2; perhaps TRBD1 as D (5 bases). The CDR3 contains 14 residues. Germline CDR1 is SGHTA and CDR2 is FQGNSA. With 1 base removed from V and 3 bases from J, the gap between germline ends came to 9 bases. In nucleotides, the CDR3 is TGTGCCAGCAGCTTAGTCGGCAGGGACTATGGCTACACCTTC. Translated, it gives CASSLVGRDYGYTF.

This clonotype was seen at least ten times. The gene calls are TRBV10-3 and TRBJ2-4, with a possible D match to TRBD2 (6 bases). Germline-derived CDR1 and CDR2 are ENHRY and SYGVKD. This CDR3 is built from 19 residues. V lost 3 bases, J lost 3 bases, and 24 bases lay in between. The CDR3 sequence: CAISERMDGGDGGKNIQYF. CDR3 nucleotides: TGTGCCATCAGTGAACGGATGGATGGTGGGGACGGGGGCAAAAACATTCAGTACTTC.

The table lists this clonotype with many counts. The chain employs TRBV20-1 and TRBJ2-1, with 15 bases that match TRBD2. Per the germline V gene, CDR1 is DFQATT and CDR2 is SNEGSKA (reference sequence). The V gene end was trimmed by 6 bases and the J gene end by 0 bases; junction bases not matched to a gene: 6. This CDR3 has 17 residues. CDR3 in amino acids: CSAAGTSGGISYNEQFF. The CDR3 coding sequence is TGCAGTGCGGCCGGGACTAGCGGGGGGATCTCCTACAATGAGCAGTTCTTC.

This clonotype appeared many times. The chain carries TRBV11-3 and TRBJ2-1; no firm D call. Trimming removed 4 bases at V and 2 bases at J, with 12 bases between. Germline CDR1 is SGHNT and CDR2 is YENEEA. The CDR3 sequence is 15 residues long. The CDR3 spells CASSSARPAYNEQFF. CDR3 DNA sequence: TGTGCCAGCAGCTCCGCCCGCCCCGCCTACAATGAGCAGTTCTTC. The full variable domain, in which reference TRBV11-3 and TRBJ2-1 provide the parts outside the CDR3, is EAGVVQSPRYKIIEKKQPVAFWCNPISGHNTLYWYLQNLGQGPELLIRYENEEAVDDSQLPKDRFSAERLKGVDSTLKIQPAELGDSAVYLCASSSARPAYNEQFFGPGTRLTVL.

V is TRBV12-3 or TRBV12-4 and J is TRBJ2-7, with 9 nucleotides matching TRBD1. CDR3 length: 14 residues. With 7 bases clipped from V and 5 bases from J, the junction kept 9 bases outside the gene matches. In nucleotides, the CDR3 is TGTGCCAGCAATACCGGGACAGGGCACAACGAGCAGTACTTC. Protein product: CASNTGTGHNEQYF.

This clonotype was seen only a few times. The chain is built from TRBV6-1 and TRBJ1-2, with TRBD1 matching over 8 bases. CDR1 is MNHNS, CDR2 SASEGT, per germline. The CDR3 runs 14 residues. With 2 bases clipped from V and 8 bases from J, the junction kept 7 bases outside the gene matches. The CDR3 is CASSEYRQGAGYTF. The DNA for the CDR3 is TGTGCCAGCAGTGAATATCGCCAGGGGGCCGGCTACACCTTC.

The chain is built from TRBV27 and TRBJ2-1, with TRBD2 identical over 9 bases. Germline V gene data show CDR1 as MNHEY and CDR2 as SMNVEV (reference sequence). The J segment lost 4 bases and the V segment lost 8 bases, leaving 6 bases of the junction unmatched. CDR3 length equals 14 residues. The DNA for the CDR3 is TGTGCCAGCTGGTCGCGGGGGGGGTACAATGAGCAGTTCTTC. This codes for CASWSRGGYNEQFF.

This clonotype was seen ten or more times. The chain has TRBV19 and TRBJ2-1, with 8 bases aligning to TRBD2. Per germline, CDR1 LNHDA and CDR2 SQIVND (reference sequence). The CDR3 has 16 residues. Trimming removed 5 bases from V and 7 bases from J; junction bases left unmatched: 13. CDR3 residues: CASSPQASGRENEQFF. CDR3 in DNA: TGTGCCAGTAGTCCCCAAGCCAGCGGGAGAGAAAATGAGCAGTTCTTC.

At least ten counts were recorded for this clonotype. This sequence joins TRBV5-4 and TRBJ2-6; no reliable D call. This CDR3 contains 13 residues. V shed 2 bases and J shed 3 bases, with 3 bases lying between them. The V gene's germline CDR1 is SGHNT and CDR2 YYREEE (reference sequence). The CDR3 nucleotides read TGTGCCAGCAGCTTCTATGGGGCCAACGTCCTGACTTTC. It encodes CASSFYGANVLTF.

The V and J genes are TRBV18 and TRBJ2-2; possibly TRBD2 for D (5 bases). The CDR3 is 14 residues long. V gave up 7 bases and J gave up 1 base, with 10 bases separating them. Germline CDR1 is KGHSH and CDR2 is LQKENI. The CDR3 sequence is CASYLAENTGELFF. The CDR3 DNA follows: TGTGCCAGCTATCTAGCTGAGAACACCGGGGAGCTGTTTTTT.

CDR3 region: CSARRLISGGAGETQYF. CDR3 DNA sequence: TGCAGTGCTAGAAGGTTGATTAGCGGGGGGGCGGGAGAGACCCAGTACTTC. The genes are TRBV20-1 and TRBJ2-5, with 11 bases matching TRBD2. Germline CDR1 and CDR2: DFQATT and SNEGSKA (reference sequence). With 2 bases clipped from V and 4 bases from J, the junction kept 12 bases outside the gene matches. CDR3 size: 17 residues.

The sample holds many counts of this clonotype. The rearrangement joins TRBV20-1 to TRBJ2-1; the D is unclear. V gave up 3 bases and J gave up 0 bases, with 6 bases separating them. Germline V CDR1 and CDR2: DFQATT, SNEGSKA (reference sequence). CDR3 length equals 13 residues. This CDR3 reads CSASFNSYNEQFF. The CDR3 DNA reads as TGCAGTGCTAGTTTTAACTCCTACAATGAGCAGTTCTTC.

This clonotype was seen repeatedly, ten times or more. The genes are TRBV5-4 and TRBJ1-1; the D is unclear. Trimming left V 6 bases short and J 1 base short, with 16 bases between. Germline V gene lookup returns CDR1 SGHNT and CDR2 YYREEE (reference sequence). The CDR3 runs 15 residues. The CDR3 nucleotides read TGTGCCAGCACCGCAGACCCGCGAGGGAACACTGAAGCTTTCTTT. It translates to CASTADPRGNTEAFF.

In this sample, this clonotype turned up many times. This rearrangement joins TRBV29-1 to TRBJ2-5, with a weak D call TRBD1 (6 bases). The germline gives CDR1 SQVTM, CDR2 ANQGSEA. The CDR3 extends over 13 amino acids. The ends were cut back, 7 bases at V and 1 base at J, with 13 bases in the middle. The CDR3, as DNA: TGCAGCGCAAAACAGGGTTTCCAAGAGACCCAGTACTTC. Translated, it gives CSAKQGFQETQYF. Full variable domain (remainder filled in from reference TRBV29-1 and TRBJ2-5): SAVISQKPSRDICQRGTSLTIQCQVDSQVTMMFWYRQQPGQSLTLIATANQGSEATYESGFVIDKFPISRPNLTFSTLTVSNMSPEDSSIYLCSAKQGFQETQYFGPGTRLLVL.